These 29 T cell receptor beta chains share one sample of origin, sequenced in a study of preoperative IRX-2 immunotherapy in early breast cancer. Only in-frame clones appear in the TCRdb table, and some are missing; sequencing was by immunoSEQ multiplex PCR. Found here are some 22,000 clones, around 87% of them singletons; the top ten hold roughly 10%. The treatment denotes: preoperative locoregional IRX-2 cytokine immunotherapy. Sequenced here: tumor tissue, sampled after IRX-2 immunotherapy. All receptors come from a human donor with breast cancer.

This chain connects TRBV2 to TRBJ2-7, with D hard to call. V dropped 5 bases and J dropped 4 bases, with 9 bases sitting between them. Germline CDR1 SNHLY, CDR2 FYNNEI. CDR3 length equals 12 residues. CDR3 region: CASSLGGYEQYF. The CDR3 nucleotides read TGTGCCAGCAGTTTGGGTGGGTACGAGCAGTACTTC.

The V call is TRBV4-2, the J call TRBJ2-7, with D possibly TRBD2 on 6 matching bases. Trimming left V 0 bases short and J 6 bases short, with 21 bases between. This CDR3 is 17 amino acids long. The germline V gene encodes CDR1 LGHNA and CDR2 YNFKEQ. The CDR3: CASSQDPPSHGRGEQYF. The CDR3, as DNA: TGTGCCAGCAGCCAAGATCCCCCCTCACACGGGAGAGGCGAGCAGTACTTC.

This clone was observed a single time. This chain links TRBV6-4 with TRBJ2-1, with D unresolved. Germline values: CDR1 MRHNA, CDR2 SNTAGT. CDR3 size: 15 residues. V was cut by 0 bases and J by 0 bases, with 6 bases left in between. The CDR3 sequence is CASSDSRSSYNEQFF. CDR3 coding DNA: TGTGCCAGCAGTGACTCTAGGAGCTCCTACAATGAGCAGTTCTTC.

V and J are TRBV5-1 and TRBJ1-1; no clear D gene. The CDR3 runs to 12 residues. V lost 0 bases to trimming and J lost 10 bases, with 10 bases between them. From germline, CDR1 is SGHRS and CDR2 YFSETQ. CDR3 loop: CASSLGGRGAFF. CDR3 nucleotide sequence: TGCGCCAGCAGCTTGGGCGGGCGAGGAGCTTTCTTT.

This chain joins TRBV19 and TRBJ2-1, with a weak D call TRBD1 (6 bases). CDR1 and CDR2 (germline): LNHDA, SQIVND (reference sequence). V lost 5 bases and J 3 bases, leaving 8 bases between the germline ends. The CDR3 loop spans 13 amino acids. The CDR3 DNA follows: TGTGCCAGTAGTGTACAGGGCTACAATGAGCAGTTCTTC. Protein product: CASSVQGYNEQFF. Combining the CDR3 with reference TRBV19 and TRBJ2-1 gives the whole variable domain DGGITQSPKYLFRKEGQNVTLSCEQNLNHDAMYWYRQDPGQGLRLIYYSQIVNDFQKGDIAEGYSVSREKKESFPLTVTSAQKNPTAFYLCASSVQGYNEQFFGPGTRLTVL.

This chain connects TRBV6-1 to TRBJ1-2; D is perhaps TRBD1 (5 bases). Deletions cut 0 bases from V and 0 bases from J, with 8 bases between. This CDR3 is built from 15 residues. Germline lookup yields CDR1 MNHNS and CDR2 SASEGT. CDR3 sequence (DNA): TGTGCCAGCAGTGAAGCGACGGGGCCTAACTATGGCTACACCTTC. It specifies CASSEATGPNYGYTF.

The chain links TRBV15 to TRBJ2-1; no firm D call. The CDR3 spans 13 residues. CDR1 LNHNV and CDR2 YYDKDF come from the germline V gene (reference sequence). Trimming shortened V by 1 base and J by 8 bases, and 9 bases separated the two germline ends. The CDR3 loop reads CATSRVGFDEQFF. In nucleotides, the CDR3 is TGTGCCACCAGCAGAGTGGGGTTCGATGAGCAGTTCTTC.

The sample holds one count of this clone. This rearrangement joins TRBV7-9 to TRBJ2-7, with D hard to call. Germline loops: CDR1 SEHNR, CDR2 FQNEAQ (reference sequence). CDR3 length: 13 amino acids. V lost 5 bases to trimming and J lost 5 bases, with 13 bases between them. The CDR3 reads CASSRWEGNEQYF. The CDR3 DNA follows: TGTGCCAGCAGCCGATGGGAAGGGAACGAGCAGTACTTC. Looking up the rest from reference TRBV7-9 and TRBJ2-7 gives the full variable domain: DTGVSQNPRHKITKRGQNVTFRCDPISEHNRLYWYRQTLGQGPEFLTYFQNEAQLEKSRLLSDRFSAERPKGSFSTLEIQRTEQGDSAMYLCASSRWEGNEQYFGPGTRLTVT.

This chain joins TRBV2 and TRBJ1-2, with 10 positions matching TRBD1. CDR3 size: 15 residues. Germline values: CDR1 SNHLY, CDR2 FYNNEI. J lost 5 bases, V lost 7 bases, and 10 bases had no gene match. CDR3 DNA: TGTGCCAGCACAATACGGGACAGGGGCGGATATGGCTACACCTTC. Amino acids: CASTIRDRGGYGYTF.

The V call is TRBV18, the J call TRBJ2-3; D remains ambiguous. The CDR3 is 12 amino acids. Germline V lookup: CDR1 KGHSH, CDR2 LQKENI. Trimming shortened V by 1 base and J by 7 bases, and 6 bases separated the two germline ends. CDR3 sequence (DNA): TGTGCCAGCTCACCACGGCGGAATACGCAGTATTTT. Its translation: CASSPRRNTQYF. Together with reference TRBV18 and TRBJ2-3, the CDR3 gives the full variable domain: NAGVMQNPRHLVRRRGQEARLRCSPMKGHSHVYWYRQLPEEGLKFMVYLQKENIIDESGMPKERFSAEFPKEGPSILRIQQVVRGDSAAYFCASSPRRNTQYFGPGTRLTVL.

This chain connects TRBV30 to TRBJ1-2, with 7 positions matching TRBD1. After removal of 0 bases from V and 5 bases from J, the junction contained 6 bases not matched to a gene. The CDR3 extends over 14 amino acids. Germline V lookup: CDR1 GTSNPN, CDR2 SVGIG (reference sequence). CDR3 protein: CAWSVGQGGYGYTF. The CDR3 nucleotides read TGTGCCTGGAGTGTAGGGCAGGGGGGTTATGGCTACACCTTC.

V is TRBV5-1 and J is TRBJ1-1; D gene uncertain. Germline CDR1 is SGHRS and CDR2 is YFSETQ. CDR3 length equals 13 residues. Trimming removed 4 bases from V and 1 base from J, with 8 bases in between. CDR3: CASSIPPNTEAFF. The CDR3 DNA is TGCGCCAGCAGCATTCCACCGAACACTGAAGCTTTCTTT.

The chain has TRBV4-3 and TRBJ2-2; no clear D gene. The CDR3 spans 16 residues. The V gene's germline CDR1 is LGHNA and CDR2 YSLEER. Trimming took 4 bases from V and 0 from J, leaving 12 bases between them. DNA for the CDR3: TGCGCCAGCAGCCTCTTGATCGGCCCGAACACCGGGGAGCTGTTTTTT. Translation gives CASSLLIGPNTGELFF.

The chain combines TRBV15 with TRBJ2-5; 9 bases fit TRBD2. CDR1 and CDR2 (germline): LNHNV, YYDKDF (reference sequence). This CDR3 is built from 16 residues. The V gene end was trimmed by 0 bases and the J gene end by 1 base; junction bases not matched to a gene: 3. The CDR3 is CATSRDWREGQETQYF. The DNA for the CDR3 is TGTGCCACCAGCAGAGACTGGCGGGAGGGCCAAGAGACCCAGTACTTC.

The chain carries TRBV5-8 and TRBJ1-6; D uncertain. CDR1 and CDR2 from the germline V gene are SGHTS and YDEGEE. V shed 0 bases and J shed 1 base, with 5 bases lying between them. CDR3 length: 15 residues. The CDR3 DNA reads as TGTGCCAGCAGCTTGGTGGGGTCCTATAATTCACCCCTCCACTTT. It codes for CASSLVGSYNSPLHF.

The chain combines TRBV6-5 with TRBJ1-5; 8 positions match TRBD1. Germline V lookup: CDR1 MNHEY, CDR2 SVGAGI. After removal of 6 bases from V and 5 bases from J, the junction contained 6 bases not matched to a gene. There are 14 residues in the CDR3. The CDR3 is CASRGGTGDQPQHF. As DNA, the CDR3 is TGTGCCAGCAGAGGCGGGACAGGTGATCAGCCCCAGCATTTT.

The chain employs TRBV4-2 and TRBJ1-4, with D tentatively TRBD1 (5 bases). CDR3 length equals 18 residues. The germline V gene encodes CDR1 LGHNA and CDR2 YNFKEQ. V lost 0 bases, J lost 2 bases, and 16 bases lay in between. The chain's CDR3 is CASSQDLSSGLTNEKLFF. CDR3 in DNA: TGTGCCAGCAGCCAAGATCTTTCGTCGGGACTGACTAATGAAAAACTGTTTTTT.

The chain combines TRBV5-6 with TRBJ2-5, with 8 bases identical to TRBD2. The CDR3 spans 16 residues. J was trimmed by 5 bases and V by 2 bases; bases with no gene match: 11. The V gene's germline CDR1 is SGHDT and CDR2 YYEEEE. CDR3 residues: CASSLRAGAGVETQYF. The CDR3, as DNA: TGTGCCAGCAGCTTAAGAGCGGGAGCGGGAGTGGAGACCCAGTACTTC.

The chain joins TRBV5-4 to TRBJ2-7; D not certain. CDR1 and CDR2 from the germline V gene are SGHNT and YYREEE (reference sequence). The CDR3 covers 12 residues. Trimming left V 0 bases short and J 7 bases short, with 8 bases between. CDR3 nucleotides: TGTGCCAGCAGCTTGGAGTCCGGGGAGCAGTACTTC. This sequence encodes CASSLESGEQYF.

CDR3 protein: CASSLAAIKRAFF. Here the CDR3 DNA reads TGTGCCAGCAGCTTGGCCGCTATTAAGAGAGCTTTCTTT. The V call is TRBV5-6, the J call TRBJ1-1; D gene unclear. This CDR3 is built from 13 residues. V lost 0 bases and J lost 10, with 13 bases in between. The germline V gene has CDR1 SGHDT and CDR2 YYEEEE.

The rearrangement joins TRBV11-2 to TRBJ2-7; tentatively, D is TRBD1 (6 bases). Trimming shortened V by 5 bases and J by 4 bases, and 18 bases separated the two germline ends. This CDR3 is 15 amino acids long. Germline CDR1 and CDR2: SGHAT and FQNNGV. CDR3 amino acids: CASSIGQSVDYEQYF. CDR3 nucleotides: TGTGCCAGCAGCATTGGACAGTCAGTAGATTACGAGCAGTACTTC.

The chain is built from TRBV11-2 and TRBJ2-5; no clear D. Trimming took off 2 bases at V and 0 bases at J, with 7 bases between the two ends. Looked up from germline, CDR1 is SGHAT and CDR2 is FQNNGV. CDR3 size: 14 residues. This CDR3 reads CASSLLPYQETQYF. The CDR3 DNA follows: TGTGCCAGCAGCTTATTGCCGTACCAAGAGACCCAGTACTTC.

V and J are TRBV27 and TRBJ2-1; D is uncertain. Germline V gene data show CDR1 as MNHEY and CDR2 as SMNVEV (reference sequence). Trimming removed 3 bases at V and 13 bases at J, with 16 bases between. The CDR3 length is 13 residues. The CDR3 DNA follows: TGTGCCAGCAGTTTCCTAAGGCTAGGAACCCAGTTCTTC. Translating gives CASSFLRLGTQFF.

This clone has only one observation. This chain uses TRBV7-9 with TRBJ2-7; D might be TRBD2 (6 bases). Trimming stripped 5 bases from V and 6 bases from J, with 17 bases between. The CDR3 is 14 amino acids. CDR1 is SEHNR, CDR2 FQNEAQ, per germline (reference sequence). CDR3 bases: TGTGCCAGCAGCCAGCAGGGCCCCGGGGGCGAGCAGTACTTC. Translation gives CASSQQGPGGEQYF.

The gene calls are TRBV5-8 and TRBJ2-7; D is possibly TRBD2 (5 bases). CDR1 SGHTS and CDR2 YDEGEE come from the germline V gene. The V gene lost 4 bases and the J gene lost 5 bases, with 10 bases spanning the gap. CDR3 length: 12 amino acids. DNA for the CDR3: TGTGCCAGCAGCGGCCCCGGGGACGAGCAGTACTTC. This gives the protein CASSGPGDEQYF. The full variable domain, in which reference TRBV5-8 and TRBJ2-7 provide the parts outside the CDR3, is EAGVTQSPTHLIKTRGQQATLRCSPISGHTSVYWYQQALGLGLQFLLWYDEGEERNRGNFPPRFSGRQFPNYSSELNVNALELEDSALYLCASSGPGDEQYFGPGTRLTVT.

The chain carries TRBV6-5 and TRBJ1-1, with D hard to call. Trimming pared 6 bases from V and 5 bases from J, leaving 19 bases between. The CDR3 is 15 amino acids. The V gene's germline CDR1 is MNHEY and CDR2 SVGAGI. The CDR3 bases are TGTGCCAGCAGCCCCCATTTGGGGATGGTAACTGAAGCTTTCTTT. Its protein product is CASSPHLGMVTEAFF.

The chain combines TRBV7-2 with TRBJ2-7; the D gene is possibly TRBD1 (8 bases). Germline assignment: CDR1 SGHTA and CDR2 FQGNSA. Trimming removed 5 bases at V and 4 bases at J, with 15 bases between. This CDR3 contains 14 residues. CDR3 protein: CASSPGQGGYEQYF. The CDR3 region has the DNA TGTGCCAGCAGCCCCGGACAGGGAGGGTACGAGCAGTACTTC.

The rearrangement uses TRBV10-1 and TRBJ1-5, with D hard to call. V was trimmed by 2 bases and J by 2 bases, leaving 4 bases between them. Germline V gene data show CDR1 as WNHNN and CDR2 as SYGVQD (reference sequence). CDR3 length: 13 residues. This chain's CDR3 is CASSEQGNQPQHF. The CDR3 region has the DNA TGCGCCAGCAGTGAGCAGGGCAATCAGCCCCAGCATTTT.

The V call is TRBV27, the J call TRBJ2-3; 8 bases map to TRBD2. Trimming cost V 3 bases and J 6 bases; bases outside gene matches: 11. Germline V gives CDR1 MNHEY, CDR2 SMNVEV (reference sequence). The CDR3 is 16 residues long. The CDR3 loop is CASSFLGTSLHDTQYF. DNA of the CDR3: TGTGCCAGCAGTTTTCTCGGGACTAGTTTACACGATACGCAGTATTTT.